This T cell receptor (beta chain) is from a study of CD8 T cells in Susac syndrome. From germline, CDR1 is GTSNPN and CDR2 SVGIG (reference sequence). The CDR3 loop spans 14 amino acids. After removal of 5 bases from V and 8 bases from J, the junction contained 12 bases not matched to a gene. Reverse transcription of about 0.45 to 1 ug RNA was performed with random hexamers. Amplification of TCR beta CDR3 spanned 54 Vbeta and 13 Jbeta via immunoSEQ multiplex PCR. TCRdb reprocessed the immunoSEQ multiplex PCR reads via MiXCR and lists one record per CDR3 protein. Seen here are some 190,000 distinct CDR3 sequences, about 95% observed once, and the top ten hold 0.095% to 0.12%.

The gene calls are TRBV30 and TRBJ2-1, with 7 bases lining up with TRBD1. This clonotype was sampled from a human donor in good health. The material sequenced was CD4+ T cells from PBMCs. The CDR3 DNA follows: TGTGCCTGGGAACCGGGACAGCGACTATATGAGCAGTTCTTC. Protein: CAWEPGQRLYEQFF.